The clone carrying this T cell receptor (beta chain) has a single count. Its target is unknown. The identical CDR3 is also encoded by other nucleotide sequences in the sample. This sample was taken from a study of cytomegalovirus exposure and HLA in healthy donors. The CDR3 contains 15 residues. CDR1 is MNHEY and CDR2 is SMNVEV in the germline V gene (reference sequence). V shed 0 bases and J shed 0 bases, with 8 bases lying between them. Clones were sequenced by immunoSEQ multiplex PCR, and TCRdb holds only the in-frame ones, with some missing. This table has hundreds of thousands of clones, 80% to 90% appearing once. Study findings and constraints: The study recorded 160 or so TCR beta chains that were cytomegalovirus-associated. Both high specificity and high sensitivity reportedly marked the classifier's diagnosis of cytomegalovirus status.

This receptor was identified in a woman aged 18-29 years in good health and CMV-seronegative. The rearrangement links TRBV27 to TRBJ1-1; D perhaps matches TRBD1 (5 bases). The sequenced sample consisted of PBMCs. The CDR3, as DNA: TGTGCCAGCAGTTTATCGGGGGGACTGAACACTGAAGCTTTCTTT. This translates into CASSLSGGLNTEAFF.